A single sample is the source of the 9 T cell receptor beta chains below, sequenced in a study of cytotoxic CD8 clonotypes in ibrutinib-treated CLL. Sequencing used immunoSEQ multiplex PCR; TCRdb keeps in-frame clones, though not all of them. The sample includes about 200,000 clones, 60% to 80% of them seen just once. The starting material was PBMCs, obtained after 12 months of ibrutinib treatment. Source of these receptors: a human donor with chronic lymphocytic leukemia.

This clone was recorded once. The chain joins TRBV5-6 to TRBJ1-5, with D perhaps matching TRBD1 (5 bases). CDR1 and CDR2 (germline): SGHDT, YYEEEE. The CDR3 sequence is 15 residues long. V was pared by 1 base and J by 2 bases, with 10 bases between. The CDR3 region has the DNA TGTGCCAGCAGCTTGTTTCAGGGCGGCAATCAGCCCCAGCATTTT. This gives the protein CASSLFQGGNQPQHF.

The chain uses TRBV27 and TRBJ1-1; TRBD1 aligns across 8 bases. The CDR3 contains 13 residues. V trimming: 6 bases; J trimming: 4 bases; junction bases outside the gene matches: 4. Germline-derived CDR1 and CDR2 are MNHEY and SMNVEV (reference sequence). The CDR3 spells CASRDRGRTEAFF. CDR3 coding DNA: TGTGCCAGCAGAGACAGGGGTCGCACTGAAGCTTTCTTT.

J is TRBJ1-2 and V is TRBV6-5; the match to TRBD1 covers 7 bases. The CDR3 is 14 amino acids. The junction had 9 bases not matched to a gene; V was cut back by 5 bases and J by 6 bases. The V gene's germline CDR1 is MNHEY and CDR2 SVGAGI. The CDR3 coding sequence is TGTGCCAGCAGTGAGGGGGCGAGACTAGATGGCTACACCTTC. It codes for CASSEGARLDGYTF.

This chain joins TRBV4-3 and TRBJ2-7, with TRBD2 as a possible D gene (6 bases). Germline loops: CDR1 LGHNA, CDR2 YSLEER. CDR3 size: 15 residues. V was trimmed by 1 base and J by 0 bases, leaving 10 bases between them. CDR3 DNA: TGCGCCAGCAGCCAAGGTAGCGGACTCTCCTACGAGCAGTACTTC. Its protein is CASSQGSGLSYEQYF.

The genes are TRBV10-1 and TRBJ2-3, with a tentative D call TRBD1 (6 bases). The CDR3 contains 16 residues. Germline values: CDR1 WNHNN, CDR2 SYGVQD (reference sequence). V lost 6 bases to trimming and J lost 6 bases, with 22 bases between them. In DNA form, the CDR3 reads TGCGCCAGCAGCGACCGTTCCAACAGGGTAGGCGATACGCAGTATTTT. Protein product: CASSDRSNRVGDTQYF.

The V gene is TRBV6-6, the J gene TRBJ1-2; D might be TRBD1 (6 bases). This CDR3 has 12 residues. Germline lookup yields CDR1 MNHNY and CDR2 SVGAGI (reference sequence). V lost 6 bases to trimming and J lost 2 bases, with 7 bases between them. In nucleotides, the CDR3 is TGTGCCAGCAGGGACAGAAACTATGGCTACACCTTC. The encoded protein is CASRDRNYGYTF.

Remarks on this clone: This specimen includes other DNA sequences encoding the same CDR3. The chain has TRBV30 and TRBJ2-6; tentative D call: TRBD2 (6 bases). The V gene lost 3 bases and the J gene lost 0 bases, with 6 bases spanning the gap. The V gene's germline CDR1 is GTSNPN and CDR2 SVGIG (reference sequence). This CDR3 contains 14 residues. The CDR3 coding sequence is TGTGCCTGGAGCGGGGGCTCTGGGGCCAACGTCCTGACTTTC. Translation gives CAWSGGSGANVLTF.

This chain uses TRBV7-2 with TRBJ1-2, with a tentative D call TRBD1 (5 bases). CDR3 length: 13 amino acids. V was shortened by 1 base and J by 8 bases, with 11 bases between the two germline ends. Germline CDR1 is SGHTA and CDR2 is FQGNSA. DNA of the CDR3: TGTGCCAGCAGCTTAGAGGGGCGATTCGGCTACACCTTC. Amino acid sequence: CASSLEGRFGYTF.

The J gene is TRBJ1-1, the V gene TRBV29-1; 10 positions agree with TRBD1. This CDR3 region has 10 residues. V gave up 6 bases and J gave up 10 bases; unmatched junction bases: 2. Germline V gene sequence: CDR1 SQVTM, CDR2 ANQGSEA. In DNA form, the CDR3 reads TGCAGCGTGGGGGACAGGGGAGCTTTCTTT. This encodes CSVGDRGAFF. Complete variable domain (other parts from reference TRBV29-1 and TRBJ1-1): SAVISQKPSRDICQRGTSLTIQCQVDSQVTMMFWYRQQPGQSLTLIATANQGSEATYESGFVIDKFPISRPNLTFSTLTVSNMSPEDSSIYLCSVGDRGAFFGQGTRLTVV.